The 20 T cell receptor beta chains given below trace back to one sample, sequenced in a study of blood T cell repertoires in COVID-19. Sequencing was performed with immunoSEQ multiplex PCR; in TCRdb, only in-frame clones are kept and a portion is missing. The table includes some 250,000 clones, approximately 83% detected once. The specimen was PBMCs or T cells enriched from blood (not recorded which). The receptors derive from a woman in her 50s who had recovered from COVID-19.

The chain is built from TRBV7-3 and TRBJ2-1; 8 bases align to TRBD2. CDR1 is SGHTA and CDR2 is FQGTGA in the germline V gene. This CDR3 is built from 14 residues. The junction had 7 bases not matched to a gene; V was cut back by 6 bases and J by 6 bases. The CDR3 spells CASSFDGTSNEQFF. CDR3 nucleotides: TGTGCCAGCAGTTTTGACGGGACTAGCAATGAGCAGTTCTTC.

DNA of the CDR3: TGTGCCAGCAGTATGGTGGGCTTCAACTATGGCTACACCTTC. Its protein product is CASSMVGFNYGYTF. V and J are TRBV28 and TRBJ1-2; D is undetermined. The CDR3 consists of 14 residues. The germline V gene has CDR1 MDHEN and CDR2 SYDVKM. V was shortened by 5 bases and J by 2 bases, with 12 bases between the two germline ends.

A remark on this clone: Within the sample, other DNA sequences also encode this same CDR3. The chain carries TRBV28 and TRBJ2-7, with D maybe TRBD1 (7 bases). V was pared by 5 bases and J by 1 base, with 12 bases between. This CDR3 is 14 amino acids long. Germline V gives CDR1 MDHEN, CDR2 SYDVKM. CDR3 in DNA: TGTGCCAGCAGTCTGCAGGGGGGATCCTACGAGCAGTACTTC. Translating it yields CASSLQGGSYEQYF.

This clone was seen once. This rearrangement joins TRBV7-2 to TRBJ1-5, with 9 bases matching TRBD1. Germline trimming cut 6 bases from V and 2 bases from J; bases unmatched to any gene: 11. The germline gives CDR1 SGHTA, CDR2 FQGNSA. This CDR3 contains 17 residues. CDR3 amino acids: CASRAGTGIGRNQPQHF. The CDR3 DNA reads TGTGCCAGCAGGGCCGGGACAGGGATAGGACGCAATCAGCCCCAGCATTTT.

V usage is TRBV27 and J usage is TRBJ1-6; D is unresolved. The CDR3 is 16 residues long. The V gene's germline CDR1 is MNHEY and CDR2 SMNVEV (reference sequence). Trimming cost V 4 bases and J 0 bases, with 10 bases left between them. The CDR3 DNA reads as TGTGCCAGCAGTTCCTACTCGAGCTCCTATAATTCACCCCTCCACTTT. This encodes CASSSYSSSYNSPLHF.

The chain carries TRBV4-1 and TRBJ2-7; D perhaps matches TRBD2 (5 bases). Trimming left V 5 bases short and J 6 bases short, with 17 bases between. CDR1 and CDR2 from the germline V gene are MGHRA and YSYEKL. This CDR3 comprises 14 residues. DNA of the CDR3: TGCGCCAGCAGCTCTCCCACCAGGAGCGGCGAGCAGTACTTC. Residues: CASSSPTRSGEQYF.

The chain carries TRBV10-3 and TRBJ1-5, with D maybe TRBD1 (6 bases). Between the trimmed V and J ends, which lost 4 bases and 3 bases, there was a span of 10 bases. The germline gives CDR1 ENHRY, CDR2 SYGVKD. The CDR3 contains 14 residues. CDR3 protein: CAISGAGANQPQHF. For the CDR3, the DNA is TGTGCCATCAGTGGGGCAGGGGCCAATCAGCCCCAGCATTTT.

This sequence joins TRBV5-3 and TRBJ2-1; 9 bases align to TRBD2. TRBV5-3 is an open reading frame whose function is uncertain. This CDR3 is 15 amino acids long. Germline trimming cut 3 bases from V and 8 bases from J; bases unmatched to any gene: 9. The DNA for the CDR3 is TGTGCCAGAAGCTGGGAACTAGCGGGTCGCTATGAGCAGTTCTTC. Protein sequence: CARSWELAGRYEQFF.

The CDR3 protein is CASSHNNQPQHF. CDR3 DNA: TGTGCCAGCAGTCACAACAATCAGCCCCAGCATTTT. The chain employs TRBV27 and TRBJ1-5, with unresolved D. The CDR3 has 12 residues. Trimming cost V 5 bases and J 3 bases, with 5 bases left between them. CDR1 and CDR2 from the germline V gene are MNHEY and SMNVEV (reference sequence).

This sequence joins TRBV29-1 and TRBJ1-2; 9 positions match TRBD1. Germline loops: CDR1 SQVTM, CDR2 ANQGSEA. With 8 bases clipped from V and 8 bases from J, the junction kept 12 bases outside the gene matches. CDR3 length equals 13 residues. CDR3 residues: CSTGTGTNEGYTF. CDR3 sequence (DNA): TGCAGCACCGGGACAGGGACGAATGAGGGCTACACCTTC.

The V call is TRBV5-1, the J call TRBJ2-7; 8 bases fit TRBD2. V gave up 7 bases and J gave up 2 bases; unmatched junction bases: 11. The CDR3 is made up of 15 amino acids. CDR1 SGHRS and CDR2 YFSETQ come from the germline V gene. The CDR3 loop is CASQTTPGLAYEQYF. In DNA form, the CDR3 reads TGCGCCAGCCAAACTACCCCGGGACTAGCCTACGAGCAGTACTTC.

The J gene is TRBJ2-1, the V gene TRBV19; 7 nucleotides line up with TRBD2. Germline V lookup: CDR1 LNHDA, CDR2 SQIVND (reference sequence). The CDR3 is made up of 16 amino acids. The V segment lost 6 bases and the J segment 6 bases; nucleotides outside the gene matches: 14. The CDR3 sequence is CASSSSSAGVGNEQFF. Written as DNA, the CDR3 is TGTGCCAGTAGCAGCTCTTCGGCGGGAGTTGGCAATGAGCAGTTCTTC.

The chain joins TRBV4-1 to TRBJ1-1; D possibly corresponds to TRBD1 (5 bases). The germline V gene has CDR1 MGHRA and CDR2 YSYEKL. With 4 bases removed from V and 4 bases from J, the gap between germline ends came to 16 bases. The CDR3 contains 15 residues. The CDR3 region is CASSPQTVPGTEAFF. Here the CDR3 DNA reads TGCGCCAGCAGCCCCCAGACAGTGCCTGGCACTGAAGCTTTCTTT.

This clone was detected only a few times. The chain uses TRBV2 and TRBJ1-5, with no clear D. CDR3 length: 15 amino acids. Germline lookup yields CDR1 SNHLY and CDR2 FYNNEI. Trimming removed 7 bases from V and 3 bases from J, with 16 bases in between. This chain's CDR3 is CASILQLGPNQPQHF. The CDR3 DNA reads TGTGCCAGCATCCTACAGCTGGGCCCCAATCAGCCCCAGCATTTT.

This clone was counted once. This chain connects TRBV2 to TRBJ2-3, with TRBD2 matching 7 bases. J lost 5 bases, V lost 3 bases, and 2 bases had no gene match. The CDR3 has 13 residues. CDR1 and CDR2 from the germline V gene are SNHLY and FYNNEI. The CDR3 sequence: CASSDSSGDTQYF. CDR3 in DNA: TGTGCCAGCAGTGACTCTAGCGGAGATACGCAGTATTTT.

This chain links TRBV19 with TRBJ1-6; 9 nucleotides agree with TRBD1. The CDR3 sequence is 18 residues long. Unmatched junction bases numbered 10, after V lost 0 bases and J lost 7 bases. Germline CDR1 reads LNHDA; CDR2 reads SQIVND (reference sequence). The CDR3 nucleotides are TGTGCCAGTAGTATAGATGCCCTCCGTACAGGGGGCAATTCACCCCTCCACTTT. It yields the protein CASSIDALRTGGNSPLHF.

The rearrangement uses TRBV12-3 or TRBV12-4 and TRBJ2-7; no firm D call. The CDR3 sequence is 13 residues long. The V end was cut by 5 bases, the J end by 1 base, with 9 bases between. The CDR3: CASSPRGSYEQYF. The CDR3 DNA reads TGTGCCAGCAGTCCTCGCGGATCCTACGAGCAGTACTTC.

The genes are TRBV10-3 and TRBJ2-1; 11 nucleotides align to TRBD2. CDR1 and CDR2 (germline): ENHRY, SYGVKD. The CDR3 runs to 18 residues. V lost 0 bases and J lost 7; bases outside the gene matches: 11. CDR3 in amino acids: CAISESTPSGRFRNEQFF. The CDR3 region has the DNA TGTGCCATCAGTGAGTCGACTCCTAGCGGGAGGTTTCGGAATGAGCAGTTCTTC.

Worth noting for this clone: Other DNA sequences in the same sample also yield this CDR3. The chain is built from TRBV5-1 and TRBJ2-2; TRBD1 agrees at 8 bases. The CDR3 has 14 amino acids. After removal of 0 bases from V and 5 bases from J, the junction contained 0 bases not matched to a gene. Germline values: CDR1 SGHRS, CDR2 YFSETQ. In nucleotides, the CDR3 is TGCGCCAGCAGCTTGGGACAGGGGACCGGGGAGCTGTTTTTT. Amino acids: CASSLGQGTGELFF.

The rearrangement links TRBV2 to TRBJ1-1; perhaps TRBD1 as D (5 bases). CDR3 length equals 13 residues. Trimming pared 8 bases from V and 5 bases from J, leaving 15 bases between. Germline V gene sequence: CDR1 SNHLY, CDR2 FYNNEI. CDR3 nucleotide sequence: TGTGCCAGCTACAGTGCAGGGATGACTGAAGCTTTCTTT. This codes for CASYSAGMTEAFF.